A single sample is the source of the 8 T cell receptor beta chains below, sequenced in a study of T cells after yellow fever vaccination (dated by TCRdb to about 2019). Explained via the paper, the treatment or condition label denotes: live attenuated yellow fever vaccine strain. The library was generated by 5' RACE. The instrument given in TCRdb is Illumina HiSeq 2500. TCRdb redid the processing of the public reads, applying fastp at Q25 and MiXCR, and retained in-frame beta chains. CDR3 protein sequences are deduplicated, and each keeps its most common genes and DNA. The table for this sample lists more than 75,000 distinct CDR3 sequences; about 8.4% of them were counted only once. Roughly 17% of the sample comes from the top ten. The sequenced sample was CD8+ T cells not binding an NS4B(214-222) dextramer, sorted from PBMCs, obtained approximately 15 days after the first yellow fever vaccination. Sample cell subset or site, as interpreted from the label and publication: NS4B epitope dextramer-negative CD8 T cells. These receptors came from a man younger than 35 who received the YFV17D yellow fever vaccine.

The gene calls are TRBV29-1 and TRBJ2-5; D gene uncertain. Germline assignment: CDR1 SQVTM and CDR2 ANQGSEA. This CDR3 has 13 amino acids. Trimming pared 2 bases from V and 5 bases from J, leaving 12 bases between. The CDR3 DNA is TGCAGCGTTGAAAAGGCTCTCCAGGAGACCCAGTACTTC. It specifies CSVEKALQETQYF.

There are a few counts of this clonotype. The chain uses TRBV28 and TRBJ2-7; D not resolved. V lost 2 bases and J lost 7, with 12 bases in between. Germline V gene data show CDR1 as MDHEN and CDR2 as SYDVKM. The CDR3 runs 13 residues. CDR3 nucleotides: TGTGCCAGCAGTTTAGCCGGACGGAGTGAGCAGTACGTC. This encodes CASSLAGRSEQYV.

The chain uses TRBV7-3 and TRBJ2-1; 12 bases align to TRBD2. V lost 4 bases to trimming and J lost 9 bases; unmatched junction nucleotides: 13. From germline, CDR1 is SGHTA and CDR2 FQGTGA. This CDR3 has 17 residues. Here the CDR3 reads CASSSPTLAGGSGEQFF. The CDR3 DNA is TGTGCCAGCAGCTCCCCCACACTAGCGGGGGGATCGGGTGAGCAGTTCTTC.

In its sample, this clonotype was seen a few times. The chain couples TRBV7-3 to TRBJ2-1, with 7 nucleotides matching TRBD1. J gave up 12 bases and V 3 bases, and 2 bases lay outside the gene matches. Per the germline V gene, CDR1 is SGHTA and CDR2 is FQGTGA. There are 11 residues in the CDR3. CDR3 region: CASSFSGGQFF. Here the CDR3 DNA reads TGTGCCAGCAGCTTTTCAGGGGGGCAGTTCTTC. Together with reference TRBV7-3 and TRBJ2-1, the CDR3 gives the full variable domain: GAGVSQTPSNKVTEKGKYVELRCDPISGHTALYWYRQSLGQGPEFLIYFQGTGAADDSGLPNDRFFAVRPEGSVSTLKIQRTERGDSAVYLCASSFSGGQFFGPGTRLTVL.

There are a few counts of this clonotype. The chain couples TRBV6-5 to TRBJ1-1; no firm D call. V lost 2 bases, J lost 1 base, and 5 bases lay in between. CDR3 length equals 13 residues. Per the germline V gene, CDR1 is MNHEY and CDR2 is SVGAGI. CDR3 region: CASSYGPNTEAFF. The CDR3 coding sequence is TGTGCCAGCAGTTACGGGCCGAACACTGAAGCTTTCTTT.

In its sample, this clonotype was seen many times. J is TRBJ1-5 and V is TRBV7-9; D is perhaps TRBD1 (6 bases). CDR3 length equals 17 residues. The ends were cut back, 2 bases at V and 1 base at J, with 15 bases in the middle. Germline V gives CDR1 SEHNR, CDR2 FQNEAQ (reference sequence). DNA for the CDR3: TGTGCCAGCAGCTTACTTACAGGGCCCCTAAGCAATCAGCCCCAGCATTTT. Its protein product is CASSLLTGPLSNQPQHF.

This chain uses TRBV7-9 with TRBJ2-1; D ambiguous. This CDR3 has 15 amino acids. The V gene's germline CDR1 is SEHNR and CDR2 FQNEAQ (reference sequence). Deletions cut 1 base from V and 2 bases from J, with 9 bases between. The CDR3 DNA reads TGTGCCAGCAGCTTAGGGCCAGATCCCTACAATGAGCAGTTCTTC. As protein: CASSLGPDPYNEQFF. Using reference TRBV7-9 and TRBJ2-1 for the parts outside the CDR3, the full variable domain is DTGVSQNPRHKITKRGQNVTFRCDPISEHNRLYWYRQTLGQGPEFLTYFQNEAQLEKSRLLSDRFSAERPKGSFSTLEIQRTEQGDSAMYLCASSLGPDPYNEQFFGPGTRLTVL.

This chain links TRBV20-1 with TRBJ1-1, with D hard to call. This CDR3 contains 16 residues. Germline CDR1 and CDR2: DFQATT and SNEGSKA (reference sequence). The V end lost 0 bases, the J end lost 10 bases, and 24 bases lay between the germline ends. Here the CDR3 DNA reads TGCAGTGCTAGAGATCCGTATGGCAGATTGTCGGGTGGAGCTTTCTTT. Translation: CSARDPYGRLSGGAFF.